This T cell receptor beta chain was profiled in a study of T cell changes during pregnancy in multiple sclerosis. Germline V gives CDR1 SGHRS, CDR2 YFSETQ. The CDR3 has 13 amino acids. V was trimmed by 4 bases and J by 8 bases, leaving 15 bases between them. Only in-frame clones appear in the TCRdb table, and some are missing; sequencing was by immunoSEQ multiplex PCR. Counted here are approximately 36,000 clones, around 93% occurring once; the ten biggest clones make up over 0.4%. The TCR comes from a female donor with multiple sclerosis, enrolled in a pregnancy study. The starting material was CD4+ T cells from peripheral blood mononuclear cells, obtained in the first trimester of pregnancy. This sequence joins TRBV5-1 and TRBJ1-1; D gene uncertain. DNA of the CDR3: TGCGCCAGCAGCGCGAGCGGCGAGATCGAAGCTTTCTTT. Translated, it gives CASSASGEIEAFF.